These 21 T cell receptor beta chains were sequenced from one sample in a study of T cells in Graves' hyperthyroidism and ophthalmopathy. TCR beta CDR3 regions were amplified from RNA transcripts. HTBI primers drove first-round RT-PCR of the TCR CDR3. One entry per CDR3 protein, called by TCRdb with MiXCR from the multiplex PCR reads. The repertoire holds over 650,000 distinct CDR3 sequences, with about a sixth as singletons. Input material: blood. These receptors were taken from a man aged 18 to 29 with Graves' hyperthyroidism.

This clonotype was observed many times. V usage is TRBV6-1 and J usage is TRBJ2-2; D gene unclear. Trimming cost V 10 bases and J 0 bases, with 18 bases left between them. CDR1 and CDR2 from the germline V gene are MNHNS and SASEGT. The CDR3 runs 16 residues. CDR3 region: CAIRSLEHTNTGELFF. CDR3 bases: TGTGCCATTCGCTCGCTTGAACACACGAACACCGGGGAGCTGTTTTTT.

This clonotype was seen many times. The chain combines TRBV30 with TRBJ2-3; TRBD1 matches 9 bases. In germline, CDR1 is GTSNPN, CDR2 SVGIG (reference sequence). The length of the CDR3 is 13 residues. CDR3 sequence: CARNRGRTDTQYF. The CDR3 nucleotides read TGTGCTCGGAACAGGGGGCGCACAGATACGCAGTATTTT. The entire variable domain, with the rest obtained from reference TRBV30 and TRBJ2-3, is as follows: SQTIHQWPATLVQPVGSPLSLECTVEGTSNPNLYWYRQAAGRGLQLLFYSVGIGQISSEVPQNLSASRPQDRQFILSSKKLLLSDSGFYLCARNRGRTDTQYFGPGTRLTVL.

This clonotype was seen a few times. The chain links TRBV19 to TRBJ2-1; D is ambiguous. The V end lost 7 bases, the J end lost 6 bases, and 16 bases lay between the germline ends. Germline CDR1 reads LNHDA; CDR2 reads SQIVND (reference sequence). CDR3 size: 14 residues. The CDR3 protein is CASNVAVGGNEQFF. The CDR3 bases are TGTGCCAGTAACGTAGCAGTAGGTGGCAATGAGCAGTTCTTC.

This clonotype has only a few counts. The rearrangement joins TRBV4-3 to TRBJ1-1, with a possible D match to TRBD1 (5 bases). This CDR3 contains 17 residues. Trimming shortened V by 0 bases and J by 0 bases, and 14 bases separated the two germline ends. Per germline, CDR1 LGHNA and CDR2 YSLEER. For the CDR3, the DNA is TGCGCCAGCAGCCAAGATCAGCAGGGCTCTATGAACACTGAAGCTTTCTTT. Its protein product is CASSQDQQGSMNTEAFF.

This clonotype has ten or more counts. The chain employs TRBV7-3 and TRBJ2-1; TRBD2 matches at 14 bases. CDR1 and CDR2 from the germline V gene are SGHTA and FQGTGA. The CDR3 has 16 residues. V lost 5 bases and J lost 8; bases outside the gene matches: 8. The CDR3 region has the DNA TGTGCCAGCAGCCCCACCGGGACTAGCGGGAGCTATGAGCAGTTCTTC. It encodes CASSPTGTSGSYEQFF.

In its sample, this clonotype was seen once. The chain's CDR3 is CASSSNRLQELFF. DNA of the CDR3: TGTGCCAGCAGCTCAAACAGGTTGCAAGAGCTGTTTTTT. The gene calls are TRBV7-9 and TRBJ2-2; TRBD1 is a possible D gene (5 bases). The V gene lost 4 bases and the J gene lost 11 bases, with 14 bases spanning the gap. Per germline, CDR1 SEHNR and CDR2 FQNEAQ (reference sequence). The CDR3 sequence is 13 residues long.

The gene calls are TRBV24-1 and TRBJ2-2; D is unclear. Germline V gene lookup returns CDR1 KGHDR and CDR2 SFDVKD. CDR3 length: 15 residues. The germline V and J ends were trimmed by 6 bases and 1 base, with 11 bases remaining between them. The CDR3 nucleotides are TGTGCCACCAGTCCAAGGGCTCAGAACACCGGGGAGCTGTTTTTT. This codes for CATSPRAQNTGELFF.

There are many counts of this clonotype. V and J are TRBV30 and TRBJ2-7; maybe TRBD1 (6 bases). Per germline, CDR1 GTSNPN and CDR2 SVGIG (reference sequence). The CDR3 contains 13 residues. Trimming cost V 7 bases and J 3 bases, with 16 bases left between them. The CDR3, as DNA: TGTGCCTCCTCGACAGGATCCTACTACGAGCAGTACTTC. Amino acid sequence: CASSTGSYYEQYF.

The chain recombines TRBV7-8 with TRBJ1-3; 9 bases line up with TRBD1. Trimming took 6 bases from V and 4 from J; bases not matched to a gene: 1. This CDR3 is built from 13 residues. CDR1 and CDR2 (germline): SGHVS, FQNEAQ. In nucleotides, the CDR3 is TGTGCCAGCAGACAGGGGGCGGGAAACACCATATATTTT. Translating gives CASRQGAGNTIYF.

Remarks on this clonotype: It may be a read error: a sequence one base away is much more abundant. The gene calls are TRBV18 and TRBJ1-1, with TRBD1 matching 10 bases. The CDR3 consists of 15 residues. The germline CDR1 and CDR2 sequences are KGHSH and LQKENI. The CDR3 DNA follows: TGTGCCAGCTCACCAACCGGGACAGGGGTCACTGAAGCTCTCTTT. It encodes CASSPTGTGVTEALF.

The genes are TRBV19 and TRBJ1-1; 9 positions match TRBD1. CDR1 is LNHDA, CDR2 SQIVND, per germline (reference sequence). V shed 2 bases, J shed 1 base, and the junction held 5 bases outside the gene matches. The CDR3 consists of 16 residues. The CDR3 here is CASSIKTGGRNTEAFF. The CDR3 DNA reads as TGTGCCAGTAGTATAAAGACAGGGGGTCGGAACACTGAAGCTTTCTTT.

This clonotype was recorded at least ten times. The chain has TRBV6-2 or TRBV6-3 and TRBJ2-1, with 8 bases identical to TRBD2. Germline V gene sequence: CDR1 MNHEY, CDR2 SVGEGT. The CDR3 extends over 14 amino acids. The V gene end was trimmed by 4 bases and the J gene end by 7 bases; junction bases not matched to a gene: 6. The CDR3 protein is CASSFGTRINEQFF. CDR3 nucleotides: TGTGCCAGCAGTTTCGGGACTAGGATTAATGAGCAGTTCTTC.

The CDR3 DNA follows: TGCGCCAGCAGCCAACGCGACCGTTTTCCCTACAATGAGCAGTTCTTC. Translating gives CASSQRDRFPYNEQFF. V usage is TRBV4-1 and J usage is TRBJ2-1, with no clear D. V was clipped by 2 bases and J by 2 bases, with 13 bases between them. Germline loops: CDR1 MGHRA, CDR2 YSYEKL. The CDR3 contains 16 residues.

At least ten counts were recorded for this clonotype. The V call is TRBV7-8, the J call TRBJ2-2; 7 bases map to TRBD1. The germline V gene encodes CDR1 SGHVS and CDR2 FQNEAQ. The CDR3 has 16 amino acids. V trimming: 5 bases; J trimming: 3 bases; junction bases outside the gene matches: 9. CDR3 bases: TGTGCCAGCAGCAGACCAGGGGGTTGGGACACCGGGGAGCTGTTTTTT. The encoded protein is CASSRPGGWDTGELFF.

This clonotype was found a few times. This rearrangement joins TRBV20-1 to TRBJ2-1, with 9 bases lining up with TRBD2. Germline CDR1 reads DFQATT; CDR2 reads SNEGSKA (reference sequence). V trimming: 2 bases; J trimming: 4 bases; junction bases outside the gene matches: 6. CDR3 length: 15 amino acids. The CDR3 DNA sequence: TGCAGTGCTAGACCCCATAGCGGGGGATACAATGAGCAGTTCTTC. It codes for CSARPHSGGYNEQFF.

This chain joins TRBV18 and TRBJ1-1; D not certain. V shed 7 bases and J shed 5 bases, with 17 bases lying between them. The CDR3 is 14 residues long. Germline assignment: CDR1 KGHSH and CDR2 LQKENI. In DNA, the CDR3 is TGTGCCAGCTTATCGGACCCTAGGAATACTGAAGCTTTCTTT. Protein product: CASLSDPRNTEAFF.

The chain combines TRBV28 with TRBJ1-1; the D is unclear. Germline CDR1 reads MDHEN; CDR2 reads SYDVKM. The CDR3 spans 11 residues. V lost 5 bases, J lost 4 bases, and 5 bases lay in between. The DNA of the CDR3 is TGTGCCAGCAGTCGGTTCACTGAAGCTTTCTTT. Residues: CASSRFTEAFF.

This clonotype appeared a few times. The CDR3 is CASRTGTTNTGELFF. The DNA of the CDR3 is TGTGCCAGCAGAACCGGGACCACGAACACCGGGGAGCTGTTTTTT. The chain recombines TRBV5-4 with TRBJ2-2; D tentatively reads TRBD1 or TRBD2 (5 bases each). From germline, CDR1 is SGHNT and CDR2 YYREEE (reference sequence). Between the trimmed V and J ends, which lost 5 bases and 0 bases, there was a span of 11 bases. The CDR3 runs to 15 residues.

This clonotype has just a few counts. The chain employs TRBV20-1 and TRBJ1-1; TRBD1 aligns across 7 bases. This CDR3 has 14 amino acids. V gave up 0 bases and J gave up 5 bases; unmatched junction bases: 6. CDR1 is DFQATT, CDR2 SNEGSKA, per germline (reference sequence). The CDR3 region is CSARDEQGLTEAFF. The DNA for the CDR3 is TGCAGTGCTAGAGACGAACAGGGGCTTACTGAAGCTTTCTTT.

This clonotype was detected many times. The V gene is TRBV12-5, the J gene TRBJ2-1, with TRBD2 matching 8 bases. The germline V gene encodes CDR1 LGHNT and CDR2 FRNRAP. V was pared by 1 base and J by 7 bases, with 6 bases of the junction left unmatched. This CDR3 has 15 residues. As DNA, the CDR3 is TGTGCTAGTGGTTTGGCCCAGGGACTAGATAATGAGCAGTTCTTC. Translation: CASGLAQGLDNEQFF.

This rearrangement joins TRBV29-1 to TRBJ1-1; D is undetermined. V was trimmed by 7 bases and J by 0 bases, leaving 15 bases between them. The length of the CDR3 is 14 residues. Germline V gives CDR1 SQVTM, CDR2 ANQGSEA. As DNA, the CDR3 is TGCAGCGGGAGTCGCCTCCTTTTGAACACTGAAGCTTTCTTT. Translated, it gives CSGSRLLLNTEAFF.